This T cell receptor beta chain was documented in a study of CD8 T cell repertoires and HIV-1 epitope variants. Profiling relied on immunoSEQ multiplex PCR, and the TCRdb table lists in-frame clones only, not all of them. The sample yields approximately 90,000 clones, 74% seen once. Germline V gives CDR1 SNHLY, CDR2 FYNNEI. Trimming shortened V by 7 bases and J by 8 bases, and 17 bases separated the two germline ends. This CDR3 is 13 amino acids long. This clone has just a few counts. The chain employs TRBV2 and TRBJ1-2; tentative D call: TRBD1 (6 bases). This clonotype was sampled from a male donor with HIV. Source material: uncultured baseline CD8+ T cells from peripheral blood mononuclear cells (PBMCs). The CDR3 reads CASTESGEEGYTF. The CDR3 nucleotides read TGTGCCAGCACCGAGTCAGGGGAGGAGGGCTACACCTTC.